This T cell receptor (beta chain) comes out of a study of cytomegalovirus exposure and HLA in healthy donors (dated by TCRdb to about 2017). Study-level background: An earlier analysis of several hundred of the donors reported more than 250 Gb of sequence data and some 120 million unique TCR beta sequences from about 180 million T cells. In a later analysis, previously published TCR beta repertoires from fewer than 750 donors were re-analyzed and high-resolution HLA genotyping was added so that TCR occurrence patterns could be studied. A later genetic analysis took genome-wide SNP genotypes for about 65% of the roughly 670 donors and used that subset as a discovery cohort. Of the 350 to 450 genotyped donors, approximately 81% were placed in the genetic ancestry cluster associated with self-reported Caucasian donors. Typing coverage varied by locus: about 620-640 donors for A, B, C, DRB1 and DQB1; around 560 for DQA1; over 600 for DPA1; 450 to 480 for DPB1. Rather than drawing on any new phenotypic data, the later analysis identified candidate immune exposures from TCR beta sequences and the way those sequences occurred across donors. HLA typing covered class I and class II loci at four-digit resolution. All discovery cohort repertoires had been generated on a single sequencing platform. The aim of the study was to test whether cataloging public T cell receptors could identify signatures of past pathogen exposure. Donor age, sex, ethnicity and CMV serostatus were compiled alongside the repertoire data. Roughly five DR-DQ haplotypes were treated as single units for association and clustering because of strong linkage in the cohort. An early release covering roughly 600 HLA-typed donors comprised about 300 gigabases of sequencing data and 85 million to 100 million unique TCR sequences. The study combined high-throughput TCR immunosequencing, statistical association of individual TCRs with disease status, and machine learning to predict cytomegalovirus infection status. A separate validation cohort of 100 to 150 different subjects was used in addition to the approximately 700-subject first cohort. Using immunosequencing, the study profiled T cell repertoires from fewer than 700 subjects and related those repertoires to cytomegalovirus serostatus. Among 300 to 500 genotyped donors of the cohort, an average of approximately 240,000 unique TCR beta nucleotide sequences was sequenced per donor, of which roughly 18% were non-productive. An earlier analysis of nearly 600 of the donors applied high-throughput TCR beta sequencing to assess whether each TCR beta V gene segment acted as functional or pseudogenic.

The method was the immunoSEQ multiplex PCR assay. For the multiplex PCR, a mixture combining 60 forward primers for TCR Vbeta segments and 13 reverse primers for TCR Jbeta segments was used. The CDR3 region of rearranged TCR beta genes was amplified from genomic DNA with a multiplex PCR assay. Amplified TCR beta libraries were sequenced as 87-base-pair reads on the Illumina HiSeq System. In the paper's pipeline: A later analysis tallied tens of millions of unique TCR beta chains across the roughly 610 repertoires, and about 10 million of those chains were shared by two or more donors. Raw reads were error-corrected and collapsed into unique sequences with a nearest-neighbor algorithm that merged closely related sequences to remove PCR and sequencing errors. To assign V, D and J gene segments, CDR3 sequences were aligned to IMGT reference sequences. For a sequence to be retained, a match of at least six nucleotides was required to both a V gene segment and a J gene segment. A rearrangement counted as productive if the CDR3 had no stop codons and remained in frame with V and J, and every other rearrangement counted as non-productive. CDR3 was defined by IMGT convention, running from the second conserved V-encoded cysteine to the conserved J-encoded phenylalanine. The earlier analysis of 500 to 750 of the donors excluded any sequence lacking an unambiguous match to a single V gene segment. An earlier analysis of 500 to 700 of the donors classified V segments as functional when productive rearrangements were above 56.7% and as segregating when the standard deviation between donors was above 5%. A statistical classification framework was built to diagnose cytomegalovirus status from the catalog of TCR beta chain sequences. A later analysis assigned V and J genes by comparing TCR nucleotide sequences with IMGT/GENE-DB human TR gene sequences. The TCRdist pipeline was used in a later analysis to assign CDR3 sequences and most-parsimonious VDJ recombination scenarios. A later analysis defined each TCR beta chain by its CDR3 amino acid sequence plus V-gene family, and excluded reads lacking a unique V-gene family. In a later analysis, 450 to 600 highly shared, low-generation-probability nucleotide sequences were removed to address suspected cross-contamination and a sequencing artifact. In a later analysis, a clonal expansion index was calculated for each public chain from normalized within-repertoire ranks of inferred template counts. In a later analysis, generation probabilities were computed using a VDJ recombination model fitted to out-of-frame rearrangements, and the results were checked against IGoR. In a later analysis, hypergeometric tests were used to score TCR-TCR, TCR-HLA and TCR-CMV co-occurrence, with a repertoire-size bias correction applied to TCR pairs. To estimate false discovery rates, a later analysis permuted the HLA or CMV assignments 20 times. In a later analysis, co-occurring TCRs were grouped using DBSCAN, with TCRdist sequence similarity added in when clustering inside HLA-allele-positive subsets. Repertoires with fewer than 30,000 or more than 120,000 public chains were left out of co-occurrence clustering, as were five repertoires with anomalous nucleotide sharing. TCRdb retrieved this table from immuneACCESS and kept in-frame rearrangements only. Not all clones are present; in checked studies, unresolved V genes account for under half, and no reason is known for the remainder. From that table come the V and J calls and clone size; the DNA was used to work out D and trimming. The sample includes 95,000 to 150,000 clones, with 60% to 85% observed a single time. In total, the top ten clones hold more than 1% of the sample.

Broader findings and caveats from the paper: In vitro tests confirmed that three of the cytomegalovirus-associated TCR beta chains recognize cytomegalovirus antigens. At a false discovery rate of 0.05, a later analysis linked 15,000 to 20,000 TCR beta sequences to specific HLA alleles. Immune exposure information for the cohort was limited to CMV serostatus. A cluster of highly shared sequence variants was judged likely to represent a technical artifact of the sequencing pipeline. Correlated functional status among segregating V segments might reflect linkage disequilibrium, but an unknown experimental factor could not be ruled out. V-gene and J-gene trimming of TCR beta chains was associated with a missense DCLRE1C variant in a later genetic analysis, and the association was replicated in an independent cohort. About 15 rarely observed V segments, including chromosome 9 orphons, were excluded from the earlier analysis of approximately 500 of the donors because counts were too low. This cohort had only TCR beta chains sequenced, and the lack of alpha or paired-chain data limited which features could be detected. A further reported finding was that TCR beta sequences accurately predicted the HLA-A and HLA-B alleles for most subjects in the first cohort. In both the original and validation cohorts, the classifier was reported to diagnose cytomegalovirus status with high specificity and sensitivity. Some IMGT-functional V segments, including TRBV6-2 and TRBV6-3, could not be told apart with the 87-base-pair reads, so those segments were excluded. According to a later analysis, parvovirus B19, influenza, CMV and Epstein-Barr virus appeared linked to several top co-occurrence clusters. Assigning TCR associations to individual alleles was difficult when HLA alleles, especially DR and DQ, strongly co-occurred. The presence/absence analyses assumed that sequencing depth was roughly uniform across donors, and that assumption may not be true. A later analysis found that most CMV-associated TCR beta chains appeared HLA-restricted, with HLA associations seemingly driven largely by CMV exposure. In a later analysis, the rate of TCR association differed among HLA loci, with DRB1 alleles having the most associated TCRs and HLA-C alleles having the fewest. Because HLA typing was unavailable for some donors at each locus, only the typed subset was used in association tests. In a later analysis, HLA-associated TCR beta chains were found to be more clonally expanded and to have lower generation probabilities than equally common non-associated chains. Most TCR sequences were seen in very few donors, while some public TCRs were found in many individuals. In the study, 150 to 200 TCR beta chains were listed as associated with cytomegalovirus. In an earlier analysis of 587 of the donors, most TCR beta V segments were observed in productive rearrangements about 90% or about 30% of the time, broadly matching IMGT annotations. It was suggested by the authors that the approach could potentially be generalized to other disease states and immunological phenotypes. Compared with the roughly 700-donor mean, donors in an Asian-associated ancestry cluster had fewer N-insertions in productive TCRs, according to a later genetic analysis.

Spanning cysteine to phenylalanine, the CDR3 consists of 13 amino acids. Just the 39-base CDR3 DNA is kept, in frame starting at base 1. The junction carries 11 bases between V and J, which are trimmed by 3 bases and 8 bases respectively. CDR1 is given as SGHVS and CDR2 as FNYEAQ, both from the germline V gene. Comments on this clone: No antigen is known for it. One base away there is no much larger clone; base qualities are not given.

The cohort consisted of 600 or so healthy bone marrow donors. At the time of sampling, all cohort members were nominally healthy, though unrecorded immune exposures were likely present. The donor was CMV seronegative and belonged to the group of several hundred seronegative cohort members. Every donor gave a peripheral blood sample, and the peripheral blood mononuclear cells from that sample were used for TCR beta sequencing. The Qiagen DNeasy Blood Extraction Kit was used to extract genomic DNA from the blood cell samples. The TCR sequence derives from a female donor in good health and CMV-seronegative. The chain joins TRBV7-6 to TRBJ2-1; 6 matching bases give a weak D call of TRBD2. The sequencing sample was made of PBMCs. The CDR3 region: CASSFPGGDEQFF. The bases read TGTGCCAGCAGCTTTCCGGGCGGGGATGAGCAGTTCTTC. Reference TRBV7-6 and TRBJ2-1 proteins supply the regions before and after the CDR3; the full variable domain is: GAGVSQSPRYKVTKRGQDVALRCDPISGHVSLYWYRQALGQGPEFLTYFNYEAQQDKSGLPNDRFSAERPEGSISTLTIQRTEQRDSAMYRCASSFPGGDEQFFGPGTRLTVL.